What follows is one T cell receptor (beta chain) and its context. Its antigen remains unknown. As for treatment: AdE1-LMPpoly-expanded autologous EBV-specific T-cell therapy followed by anti-PD-1 nivolumab. The data derive from a study of EBV T-cell therapy then PD-1 blockade in nasopharyngeal carcinoma. Trimming pared 4 bases from V and 4 bases from J, leaving 8 bases between. Per the germline V gene, CDR1 is MNHEY and CDR2 is SVGAGI. CDR3 size: 13 residues. Using immunoSEQ multiplex PCR, the repertoire was profiled, and TCRdb retains in-frame clones only, with some absent. The sample lists about 20,000 clones, almost 85% occurring once.

The J gene is TRBJ2-1, the V gene TRBV6-5, with D uncertain. The sample in question was CD8+ T cells from blood, obtained between days 30 and 35 from a patient whose treatment included autologous EBV-specific T cells and nivolumab. The clonotype originates from a man aged 40-50 years with nasopharyngeal carcinoma. This CDR3 is CASSSVKYNEQFF. The DNA for the CDR3 is TGTGCCAGCAGTTCCGTCAAATACAATGAGCAGTTCTTC.